This TCR beta chain was sequenced for a study of blood T cell repertoires in COVID-19. Overall study context: The samples span acute and convalescent COVID-19 from the United States, Italy and Spain. From T cells, B-cell-depleted T cells, or PBMCs came the material, which was cDNA or gDNA.

The data were produced by immunoSEQ multiplex PCR, yet TCRdb's version contains in-frame clones alone and is incomplete. The sample holds about 440,000 clones, 90% seen once. Residents of about two dozen US areas, aged about 18 to 89 years, made up the participants. All recovered Cohort 3 donors got two negative PCRs, got clearance, or saw symptom resolution. This CDR3 has 17 amino acids. The rearrangement uses TRBV21-1 and TRBJ1-5; TRBD1 is taken as the D call from the table, unchecked against the DNA. TRBV21-1 is a pseudogene locus. This TCR came from a man between 18 and 29 years old who had recovered from COVID-19. The specimen sequenced was PBMCs or T cells enriched from blood (not recorded which). CDR3 loop: CASSKGDRGPSNQPQHF. The CDR3 coding sequence is TGTGCCAGCAGCAAAGGGGACAGGGGCCCTAGCAATCAGCCCCAGCATTTT.